This T cell receptor beta chain was recorded in a study of radiotherapy plus CTLA-4 blockade in lung cancer. Whole-study context: In under 20% of patients, objective responses were seen; 25% to 40% had disease control.

Clones were sequenced by immunoSEQ multiplex PCR, and TCRdb holds only the in-frame ones, with some missing. The profile shows tens of thousands of clones, around 77% of them singletons. Broader study findings: Blood TCR clones of tumor origin expanded after radiotherapy plus ipilimumab. Reports identified early blood T cell clone dynamics, with interferon-beta, as the best response predictor.

Germline V lookup: CDR1 SGHNT, CDR2 YYREEE (reference sequence). The CDR3 sequence is 14 residues long. The V end lost 4 bases, the J end lost 5 bases, and 15 bases lay between the germline ends. Concerning this clone: Its target is unknown.

Focal radiation and CTLA-4 blockade (ipilimumab) were tested in chemo-refractory metastatic non-small-cell lung cancer patients. The chain links TRBV5-4 to TRBJ1-2, with a weak D call TRBD1 (5 bases). The sequencing used peripheral blood, collected from a patient treated with radiotherapy plus ipilimumab. The TCR sequence derives from a human donor with non-small cell lung cancer who had a complete response to radiotherapy plus ipilimumab. The CDR3 DNA reads TGTGCCAGCAGCCCGGGCGGGGCAGTATATGGCTACACCTTC. Its translation is CASSPGGAVYGYTF.